This T cell receptor beta chain appears in the sequencing data of a study of blood T cell repertoires in COVID-19. As for the study in general: Donors in the United States, Italy and Spain gave samples during acute or convalescent COVID-19. T cells, B-cell-depleted T cells, or PBMCs provided the cDNA or gDNA that served as material.

In the authors' methods: Reference gene primer amplification gave nucleated cell count estimates. Assay used: immunoSEQ multiplex PCR; TCRdb lists only in-frame clones, some missing. V and J calls plus clone size are reproduced from that table; the DNA served to infer D and trimming. The sample has more than 110,000 clones, more than 65% seen once. V lost 5 bases and J lost 6; bases outside the gene matches: 8. This CDR3 spans 14 amino acids. Germline CDR1 LNHDA, CDR2 SQIVND (reference sequence). The specimen was peripheral blood. This sequence was found in a human donor in a cohort sampled during active COVID-19. J is TRBJ2-7 and V is TRBV19, with 9 bases that match TRBD2. CDR3: CASSAPGLAAEQYF. The CDR3 coding sequence is TGTGCCAGTAGTGCTCCGGGACTAGCTGCCGAGCAGTACTTC.